The rows below give T cell receptor beta chains drawn from one sample of a study of cytomegalovirus exposure and HLA in healthy donors. Repertoires were generated with immunoSEQ multiplex PCR, while TCRdb's copy carries only in-frame clones and drops some. The sample lists around 160,000 clones, about 75% occurring once. Source material: PBMCs. All receptors come from a man aged 45 to 65 in good health and CMV-seropositive. Each CDR3 is given with its conserved first and last residue. D genes are given only for firm matches. The size entry is marked missing in some rows and otherwise reads once, few, many or a size class.

D gene: NA
clone size: NA
V gene: TRBV5-1
J gene: TRBJ2-7
CDR3 DNA: TGCGCCAGCAGCTTGGACAGGCGGGGCAGCTCCTACGAGCAGTACTTC
CDR3 protein: CASSLDRRGSSYEQYF

D gene: NA
clone size: NA
V gene: TRBV4-1
J gene: TRBJ1-4
CDR3 DNA: TGCGCCAGCAGCCAGGACAAAGTCGATGGAAAACTGTTTTTT
CDR3 protein: CASSQDKVDGKLFF

D gene: TRBD1
clone size: NA
V gene: TRBV5-1
J gene: TRBJ1-1
CDR3 DNA: TGCGCCAGCAGCTCCCACCTAACAGGGGCCAACACTGAAGCTTTCTTT
CDR3 protein: CASSSHLTGANTEAFF

D gene: TRBD2
clone size: NA
V gene: TRBV4-2
J gene: TRBJ2-5
CDR3 DNA: TGTGCCAGCAGCCAAGTAACTAGCGGGGGGCGTGTGTACCAAGAGACCCAGTACTTC
CDR3 protein: CASSQVTSGGRVYQETQYF

D gene: TRBD1
clone size: NA
V gene: TRBV29-1
J gene: TRBJ1-2
CDR3 DNA: TGCAGCGTTCCGTCCCGGGACAGGGGGCCAAACTATGGCTACACCTTC
CDR3 protein: CSVPSRDRGPNYGYTF

D gene: NA
clone size: NA
V gene: TRBV11-2
J gene: TRBJ2-5
CDR3 DNA: TGTGCCAGCAGCTTAGATCGCGGGGTCCAAGAGACCCAGTACTTC
CDR3 protein: CASSLDRGVQETQYF

D gene: TRBD2
clone size: few
V gene: TRBV19
J gene: TRBJ2-4
CDR3 DNA: TGTGCCAGTAGTATGACCGGGGGGGGATCGGAAGCCAAAAACATTCAGTACTTC
CDR3 protein: CASSMTGGGSEAKNIQYF

D gene: NA
clone size: few
V gene: TRBV18
J gene: TRBJ2-5
CDR3 DNA: TGTGCCAGCTTAACCGGGACAACGGTGAGGGAGACCCAGTACTTC
CDR3 protein: CASLTGTTVRETQYF

D gene: NA
clone size: NA
V gene: TRBV29-1
J gene: TRBJ1-2
CDR3 DNA: TGCAGCGTCGACCAGGATGGGGGCGACTATGGCTACACCTTC
CDR3 protein: CSVDQDGGDYGYTF

D gene: TRBD2
clone size: NA
V gene: TRBV14
J gene: TRBJ2-2
CDR3 DNA: TGTGCCAGCAGCCCACCGGGACTAGCCCCCGGGGAGCTGTTTTTT
CDR3 protein: CASSPPGLAPGELFF

D gene: TRBD1
clone size: NA
V gene: TRBV18
J gene: TRBJ1-2
CDR3 DNA: TGTGCCAGCTCAACCGGGACAGGGACCTTCTATGGCTACACCTTC
CDR3 protein: CASSTGTGTFYGYTF

D gene: NA
clone size: NA
V gene: TRBV4-1
J gene: TRBJ1-2
CDR3 DNA: TGCGCCAGCAGCCAAGACGGACAGCGGTGGAGTGGCTACGCCTTC
CDR3 protein: CASSQDGQRWSGYAF

D gene: NA
clone size: NA
V gene: TRBV18
J gene: TRBJ1-2
CDR3 DNA: TGTGCCAGCTCACCAGAGGGGCAGGGGAACTATGGCTACACCTTC
CDR3 protein: CASSPEGQGNYGYTF

D gene: TRBD1
clone size: NA
V gene: TRBV5-1
J gene: TRBJ1-2
CDR3 DNA: TGCGCCAGCAGCAGGACAGGGGAGGATGGCTACACCTTC
CDR3 protein: CASSRTGEDGYTF

D gene: NA
clone size: few
V gene: TRBV19
J gene: TRBJ1-1
CDR3 DNA: TGTGCCAGTTCCTGGGGGCGAGGGACTGAAGCTTTCTTT
CDR3 protein: CASSWGRGTEAFF

D gene: TRBD2
clone size: NA
V gene: TRBV28
J gene: TRBJ2-2
CDR3 DNA: TGTGCCAGCAGTTCGTGGGCTAGCGGGGGGCGTATGAACACCGGGGAGCTGTTTTTT
CDR3 protein: CASSSWASGGRMNTGELFF

D gene: TRBD1
clone size: NA
V gene: TRBV7-8
J gene: TRBJ2-1
CDR3 DNA: TGTGCCAGCAGCCCGGGACAGCACAATGAGCAGTTCTTC
CDR3 protein: CASSPGQHNEQFF

D gene: NA
clone size: NA
V gene: TRBV9
J gene: TRBJ2-3
CDR3 DNA: TGTGCCAGCAGCCTCCGGGACACTACTAGCACAGATACGCAGTATTTT
CDR3 protein: CASSLRDTTSTDTQYF

D gene: TRBD1
clone size: NA
V gene: TRBV11-2
J gene: TRBJ1-2
CDR3 DNA: TGTGCCAGCAGCTCCTTCTGGACAGGGGGCTACACCTTC
CDR3 protein: CASSSFWTGGYTF

D gene: NA
clone size: NA
V gene: TRBV7-2
J gene: TRBJ1-1
CDR3 DNA: TGTGCCAGCAGGCCTACCATTAACACTGAAGCTTTCTTT
CDR3 protein: CASRPTINTEAFF

D gene: TRBD1
clone size: NA
V gene: TRBV6-4
J gene: TRBJ1-5
CDR3 DNA: TGTGCCAGCAACACTCGAGGGACAGAGAGTTATAGCAATCGGCCCCAGCATTTT
CDR3 protein: CASNTRGTESYSNRPQHF

D gene: NA
clone size: few
V gene: TRBV10-3
J gene: TRBJ2-3
CDR3 DNA: TGTGCCATCAGTGAAGCCGGGACACCTAGTAGCACAGATACGCAGTATTTT
CDR3 protein: CAISEAGTPSSTDTQYF

D gene: NA
clone size: NA
V gene: TRBV13
J gene: TRBJ1-3
CDR3 DNA: TGTGCCAGCAGCTTAGCAGGGGTAACTGGAAACACCATATATTTT
CDR3 protein: CASSLAGVTGNTIYF

D gene: TRBD1
clone size: NA
V gene: TRBV5-1
J gene: TRBJ2-7
CDR3 DNA: TGCGCCAGCAACCTCCAGGGGGCATCAGGGGAGCAGTACTTC
CDR3 protein: CASNLQGASGEQYF